The T cell receptor (beta chain) under discussion was sequenced for a study of CD8+ T cells in alopecia areata. This clone was counted between two and nine times. Sample treatment: oral pan-JAK inhibitor, 5-10 mg twice daily. Peripheral blood samples and lesional scalp punch biopsies were obtained from alopecia areata patients. RNA extraction was followed by reverse transcription into cDNA, which acted as the sequencing template. Profiling relied on immunoSEQ multiplex PCR, and the TCRdb table lists in-frame clones only, not all of them. The sample lists 200,000 to 250,000 clones, about 57% seen once, with around 1.4% in the top ten. The V and J ends lost 7 bases and 3 bases respectively, with 17 bases between them. The CDR3 is 15 amino acids. Looked up from germline, CDR1 is SNHLY and CDR2 is FYNNEI.

The material sequenced was CD4+ T cells sorted from blood, taken at week 4, from a patient treated with tofacitinib. The gene calls are TRBV2 and TRBJ2-3; TRBD1 is a possible D gene (6 bases). The TCR sequence derives from a human donor with alopecia areata. CDR3 coding DNA: TGTGCCAGCAAAATCGAACAGGACAGAACAGATACGCAGTATTTT. Amino acids: CASKIEQDRTDTQYF.